The 9 T cell receptor beta chains given below trace back to one sample, sequenced in a study of blood T cell repertoires in COVID-19. Using immunoSEQ multiplex PCR, the repertoire was profiled, and TCRdb retains in-frame clones only, with some absent. The sample carries around 310,000 clones, roughly 90% recorded once. Sequencing was carried out using peripheral blood. Receptor source: a woman between 55 and 75 years old with acute or convalescent COVID-19.

The CDR3 protein is CASSQRGANTEAFF. The CDR3, as DNA: TGTGCCAGTAGTCAAAGGGGTGCCAACACTGAAGCTTTCTTT. J is TRBJ1-1 and V is TRBV19; the D gene is possibly TRBD1 (5 bases). The ends were cut back, 5 bases at V and 2 bases at J, with 12 bases in the middle. Germline values: CDR1 LNHDA, CDR2 SQIVND (reference sequence). The CDR3 covers 14 residues.

This clone was detected once. The rearrangement joins TRBV19 to TRBJ2-7; 7 bases map to TRBD2. The CDR3 runs 13 residues. The V segment lost 7 bases and the J segment 3 bases; nucleotides outside the gene matches: 6. Per germline, CDR1 LNHDA and CDR2 SQIVND (reference sequence). This CDR3 is CASKGEGYYEQYF. Here the CDR3 DNA reads TGTGCCAGTAAAGGGGAGGGATACTACGAGCAGTACTTC.

This chain connects TRBV5-1 to TRBJ2-3; D might be TRBD2 (6 bases). Trimming stripped 0 bases from V and 6 bases from J, with 11 bases between. Germline CDR1 is SGHRS and CDR2 is YFSETQ. This CDR3 spans 14 amino acids. The CDR3 bases are TGCGCCAGCAGCTTGGAACTAGCTTTCGATACGCAGTATTTT. It encodes CASSLELAFDTQYF.

The chain carries TRBV15 and TRBJ2-5, with 7 bases identical to TRBD2. V shed 5 bases and J 2 bases; nucleotides not matched to a gene: 8. The CDR3 spans 15 residues. The germline CDR1 and CDR2 sequences are LNHNV and YYDKDF (reference sequence). The CDR3 coding sequence is TGTGCCACCAGCGGGGGGGGACTGAAACAAGAGACCCAGTACTTC. The encoded protein is CATSGGGLKQETQYF.

This clone showed up just once. The chain's CDR3 is CASSQQTGANNEQFF. In DNA form, the CDR3 reads TGTGCCAGCAGCCAACAGACAGGGGCCAACAATGAGCAGTTCTTC. The rearrangement links TRBV4-2 to TRBJ2-1, with 8 bases lining up with TRBD1. This CDR3 region has 15 residues. Germline assignment: CDR1 LGHNA and CDR2 YNFKEQ. V was pared by 2 bases and J by 5 bases, with 5 bases of the junction left unmatched.

The chain carries TRBV18 and TRBJ1-6; 7 bases are a match to TRBD1. CDR1 is KGHSH and CDR2 is LQKENI in the germline V gene. After removal of 6 bases from V and 5 bases from J, the junction contained 7 bases not matched to a gene. There are 15 residues in the CDR3. The CDR3 DNA sequence: TGTGCCAGCTCGGTCCGGCAGGGGGATAATTCACCCCTCCACTTT. Its translation: CASSVRQGDNSPLHF.

The chain uses TRBV5-4 and TRBJ1-1; D possibly corresponds to TRBD1 (5 bases). The CDR3 loop spans 13 amino acids. The V and J ends lost 2 bases and 6 bases respectively, with 11 bases between them. CDR1 is SGHNT, CDR2 YYREEE, per germline (reference sequence). This chain's CDR3 is CASSLAGVPEAFF. For the CDR3, the DNA is TGTGCCAGCAGCTTAGCGGGGGTCCCTGAAGCTTTCTTT.

The CDR3 spells CASSFQGAGTNEKLFF. The CDR3 DNA reads TGTGCCAGCAGTTTTCAGGGTGCAGGAACTAATGAAAAACTGTTTTTT. V usage is TRBV28 and J usage is TRBJ1-4; D possibly corresponds to TRBD1 (5 bases). The ends were cut back, 3 bases at V and 1 base at J, with 12 bases in the middle. The CDR3 is 16 amino acids. In germline, CDR1 is MDHEN, CDR2 SYDVKM. The whole variable domain, remainder taken from reference TRBV28 and TRBJ1-4, is DVKVTQSSRYLVKRTGEKVFLECVQDMDHENMFWYRQDPGLGLRLIYFSYDVKMKEKGDIPEGYSVSREKKERFSLILESASTNQTSMYLCASSFQGAGTNEKLFFGSGTQLSVL.

V gene TRBV28 combines with J gene TRBJ1-2; D remains unclear. The V gene lost 7 bases and the J gene lost 7 bases, with 10 bases spanning the gap. This CDR3 is 11 amino acids long. The germline V gene encodes CDR1 MDHEN and CDR2 SYDVKM. The chain's CDR3 is CASNEGSGYTF. CDR3 DNA sequence: TGTGCCAGCAACGAGGGTTCTGGCTACACCTTC.